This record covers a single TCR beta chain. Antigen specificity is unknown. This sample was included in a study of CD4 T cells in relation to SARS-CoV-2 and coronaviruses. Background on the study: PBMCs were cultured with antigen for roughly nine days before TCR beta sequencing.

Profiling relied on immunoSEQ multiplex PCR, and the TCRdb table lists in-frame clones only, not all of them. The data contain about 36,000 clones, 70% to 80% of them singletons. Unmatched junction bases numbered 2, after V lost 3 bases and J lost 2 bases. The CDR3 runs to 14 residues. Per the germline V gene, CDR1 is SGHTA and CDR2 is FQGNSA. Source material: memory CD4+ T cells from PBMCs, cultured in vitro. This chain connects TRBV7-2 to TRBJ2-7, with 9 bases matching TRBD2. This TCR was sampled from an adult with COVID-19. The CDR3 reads CASSLTSGPYEQYF. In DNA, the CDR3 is TGTGCCAGCAGCTTGACTAGCGGACCCTACGAGCAGTACTTC.